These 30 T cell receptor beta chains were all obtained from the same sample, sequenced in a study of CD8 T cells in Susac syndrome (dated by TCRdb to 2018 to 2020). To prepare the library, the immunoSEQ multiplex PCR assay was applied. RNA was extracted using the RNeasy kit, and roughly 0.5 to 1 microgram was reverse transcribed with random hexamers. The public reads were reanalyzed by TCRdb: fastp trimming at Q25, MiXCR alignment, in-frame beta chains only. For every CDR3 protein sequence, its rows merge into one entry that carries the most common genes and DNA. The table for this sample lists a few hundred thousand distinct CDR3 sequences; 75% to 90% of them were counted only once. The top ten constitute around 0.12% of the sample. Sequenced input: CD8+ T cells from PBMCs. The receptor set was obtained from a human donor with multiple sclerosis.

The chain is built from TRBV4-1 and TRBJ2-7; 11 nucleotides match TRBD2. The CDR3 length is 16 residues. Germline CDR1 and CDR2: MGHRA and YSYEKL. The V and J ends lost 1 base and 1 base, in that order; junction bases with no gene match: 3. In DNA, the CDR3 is TGCGCCAGCAGCCAAGGACTAGCGGGGAAGTCCTACGAGCAGTACTTC. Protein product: CASSQGLAGKSYEQYF.

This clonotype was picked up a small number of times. The CDR3 DNA reads TGCGCCAGCAGCCAAGAACAGGGCGGCAATCAGCCCCAGCATTTT. Encoded protein: CASSQEQGGNQPQHF. The chain recombines TRBV4-1 with TRBJ1-5; TRBD1 is a possible D gene (6 bases). Trimming left V 0 bases short and J 2 bases short, with 8 bases between. The CDR3 totals 15 residues. Looked up from germline, CDR1 is MGHRA and CDR2 is YSYEKL.

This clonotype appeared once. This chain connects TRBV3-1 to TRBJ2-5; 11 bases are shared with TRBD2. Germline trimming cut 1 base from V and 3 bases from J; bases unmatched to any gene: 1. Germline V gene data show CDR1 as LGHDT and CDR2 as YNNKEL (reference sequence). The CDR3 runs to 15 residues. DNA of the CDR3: TGTGCCAGCAGCCAAGGACTAGCGGGGAAAGAGACCCAGTACTTC. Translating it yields CASSQGLAGKETQYF.

The CDR3 is CSARVEGWYGYTF. Written as DNA, the CDR3 is TGCAGTGCTAGAGTTGAAGGGTGGTATGGCTACACCTTC. This chain connects TRBV20-1 to TRBJ1-2; unclear D gene. The CDR3 totals 13 residues. Per germline, CDR1 DFQATT and CDR2 SNEGSKA (reference sequence). Trimming shortened V by 1 base and J by 5 bases, and 11 bases separated the two germline ends.

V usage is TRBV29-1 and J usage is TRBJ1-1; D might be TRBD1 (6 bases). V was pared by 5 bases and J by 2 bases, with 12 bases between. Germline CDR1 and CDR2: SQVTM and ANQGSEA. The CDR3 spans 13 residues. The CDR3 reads CSVHRVDNTEAFF. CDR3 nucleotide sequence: TGCAGCGTTCACAGGGTGGACAACACTGAAGCTTTCTTT.

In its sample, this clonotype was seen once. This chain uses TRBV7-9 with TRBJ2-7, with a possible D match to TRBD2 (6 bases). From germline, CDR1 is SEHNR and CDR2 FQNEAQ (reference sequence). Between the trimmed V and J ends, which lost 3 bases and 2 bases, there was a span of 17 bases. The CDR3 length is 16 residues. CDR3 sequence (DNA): TGTGCCAGCAGCTTGGCTCAGGGTTGGGGGGCCTACGAGCAGTACTTC. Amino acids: CASSLAQGWGAYEQYF.

The CDR3 region has the DNA TGTGCCAGCAGTTCAACCTTGACAGGGGATGTCACAGATACGCAGTATTTT. It encodes CASSSTLTGDVTDTQYF. This chain links TRBV28 with TRBJ2-3, with 8 bases identical to TRBD1. Trimming at V came to 4 bases and at J to 2 bases, leaving 11 bases not matched to a gene. This CDR3 has 17 amino acids. Germline CDR1 reads MDHEN; CDR2 reads SYDVKM.

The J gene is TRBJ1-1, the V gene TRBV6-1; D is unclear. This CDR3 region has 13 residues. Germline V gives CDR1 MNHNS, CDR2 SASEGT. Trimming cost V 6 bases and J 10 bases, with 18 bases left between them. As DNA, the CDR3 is TGTGCCAGCAGCCAGGACCCTGCGCTGGGAGCTTTCTTT. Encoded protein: CASSQDPALGAFF.

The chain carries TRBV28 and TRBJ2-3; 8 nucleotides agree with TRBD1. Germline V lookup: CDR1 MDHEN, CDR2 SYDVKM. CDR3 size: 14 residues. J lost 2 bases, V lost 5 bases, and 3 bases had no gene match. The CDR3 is CASSQDRATDTQYF. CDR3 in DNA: TGTGCCAGCAGTCAGGACAGGGCCACAGATACGCAGTATTTT.

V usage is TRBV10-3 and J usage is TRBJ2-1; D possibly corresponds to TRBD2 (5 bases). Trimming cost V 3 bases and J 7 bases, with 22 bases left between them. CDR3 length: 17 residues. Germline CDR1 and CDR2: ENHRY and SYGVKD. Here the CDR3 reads CAISDPDWLAARNEQFF. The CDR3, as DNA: TGTGCCATCAGTGACCCCGATTGGCTAGCCGCACGAAATGAGCAGTTCTTC.

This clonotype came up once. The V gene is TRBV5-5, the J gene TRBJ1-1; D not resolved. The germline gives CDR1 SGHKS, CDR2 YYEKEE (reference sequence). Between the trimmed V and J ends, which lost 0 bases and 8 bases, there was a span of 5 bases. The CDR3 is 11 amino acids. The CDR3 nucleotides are TGTGCCAGCAGCTTGGTCCAGGAAGCTTTCTTT. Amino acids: CASSLVQEAFF.

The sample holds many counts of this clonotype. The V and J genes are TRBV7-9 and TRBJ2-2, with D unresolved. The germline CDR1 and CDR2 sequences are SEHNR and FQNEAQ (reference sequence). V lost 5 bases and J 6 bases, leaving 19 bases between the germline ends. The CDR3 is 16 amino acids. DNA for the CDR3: TGTGCCAGCAGCCAAGCGATTGGGTTTCTGCCCGGGGAGCTGTTTTTT. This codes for CASSQAIGFLPGELFF.

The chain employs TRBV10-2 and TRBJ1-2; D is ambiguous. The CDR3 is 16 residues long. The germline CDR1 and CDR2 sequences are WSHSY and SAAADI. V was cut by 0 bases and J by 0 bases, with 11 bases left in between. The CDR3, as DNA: TGCGCCAGCAGTGAGTCGATAGTTTCAGCTAACTATGGCTACACCTTC. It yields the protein CASSESIVSANYGYTF.

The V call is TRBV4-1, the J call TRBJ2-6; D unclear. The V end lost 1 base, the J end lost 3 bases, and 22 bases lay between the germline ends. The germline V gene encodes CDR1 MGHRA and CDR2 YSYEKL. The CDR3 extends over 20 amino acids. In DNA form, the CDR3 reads TGCGCCAGCAGCCAAGCCGCGGTTGGCACCCCTCTGAGTGGGGCCAACGTCCTGACTTTC. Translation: CASSQAAVGTPLSGANVLTF.

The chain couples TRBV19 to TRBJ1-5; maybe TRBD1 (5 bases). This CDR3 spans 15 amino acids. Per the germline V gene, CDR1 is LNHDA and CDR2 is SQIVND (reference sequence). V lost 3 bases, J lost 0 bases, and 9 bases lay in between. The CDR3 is CASSMDTYSNQPQHF. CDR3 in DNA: TGTGCCAGTAGTATGGACACCTATAGCAATCAGCCCCAGCATTTT.

The CDR3 loop is CAISDEGAANEKLFF. The CDR3 bases are TGTGCCATCAGTGATGAGGGGGCAGCTAATGAAAAACTGTTTTTT. This chain connects TRBV10-3 to TRBJ1-4; 7 bases agree with TRBD1. After removal of 3 bases from V and 3 bases from J, the junction contained 4 bases not matched to a gene. The CDR3 runs 15 residues. The germline CDR1 and CDR2 sequences are ENHRY and SYGVKD.

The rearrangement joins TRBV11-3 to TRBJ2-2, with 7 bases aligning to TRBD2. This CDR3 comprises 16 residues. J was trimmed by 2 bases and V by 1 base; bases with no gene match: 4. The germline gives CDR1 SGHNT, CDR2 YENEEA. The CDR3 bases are TGTGCCAGCAGCTTAGCTGCGGGGGATAACACCGGGGAGCTGTTTTTT. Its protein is CASSLAAGDNTGELFF.

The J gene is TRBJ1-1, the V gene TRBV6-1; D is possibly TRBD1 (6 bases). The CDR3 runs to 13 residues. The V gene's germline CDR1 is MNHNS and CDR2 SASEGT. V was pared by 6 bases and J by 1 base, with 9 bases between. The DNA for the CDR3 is TGTGCCAGCAGGGTGACAGGGAACACTGAAGCTTTCTTT. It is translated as CASRVTGNTEAFF.

The CDR3 protein is CASSVVGQLSVDTEAFF. CDR3 coding DNA: TGTGCCAGCAGCGTAGTAGGACAGTTATCCGTAGACACTGAAGCTTTCTTT. The chain links TRBV9 to TRBJ1-1; D possibly corresponds to TRBD1 (6 bases). V was clipped by 0 bases and J by 3 bases, with 18 bases between them. Germline CDR1 is SGDLS and CDR2 is YYNGEE. This CDR3 spans 17 amino acids.

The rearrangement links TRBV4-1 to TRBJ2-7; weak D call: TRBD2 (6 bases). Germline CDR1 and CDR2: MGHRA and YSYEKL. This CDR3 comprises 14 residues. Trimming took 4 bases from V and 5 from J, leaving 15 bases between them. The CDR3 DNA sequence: TGCGCCAGCAGCCCCTCGGAGGGGCCGGACGAGCAGTACTTC. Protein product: CASSPSEGPDEQYF.

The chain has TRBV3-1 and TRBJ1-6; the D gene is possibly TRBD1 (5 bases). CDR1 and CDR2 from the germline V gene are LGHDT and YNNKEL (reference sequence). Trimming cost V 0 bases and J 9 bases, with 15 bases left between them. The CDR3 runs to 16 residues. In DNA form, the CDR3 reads TGTGCCAGCAGCCAAGAGCCGGGGCCCACGAGTTCACCCCTCCACTTT. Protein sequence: CASSQEPGPTSSPLHF.

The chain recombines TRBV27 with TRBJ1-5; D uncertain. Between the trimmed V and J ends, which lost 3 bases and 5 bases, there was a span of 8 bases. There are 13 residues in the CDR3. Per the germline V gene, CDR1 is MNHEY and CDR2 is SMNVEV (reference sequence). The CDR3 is CASSFGPYQPQHF. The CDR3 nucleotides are TGTGCCAGCAGTTTTGGCCCCTATCAGCCCCAGCATTTT.

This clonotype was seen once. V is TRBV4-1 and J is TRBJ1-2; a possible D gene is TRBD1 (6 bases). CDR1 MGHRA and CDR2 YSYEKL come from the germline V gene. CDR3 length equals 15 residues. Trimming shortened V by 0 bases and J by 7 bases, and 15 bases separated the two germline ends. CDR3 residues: CASSQDSGRGGGYTF. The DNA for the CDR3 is TGCGCCAGCAGCCAAGATTCGGGCAGGGGAGGTGGCTACACCTTC.

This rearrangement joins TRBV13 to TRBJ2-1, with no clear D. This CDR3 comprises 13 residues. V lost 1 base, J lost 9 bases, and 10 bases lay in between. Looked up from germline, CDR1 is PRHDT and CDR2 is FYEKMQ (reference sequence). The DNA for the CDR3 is TGTGCCAGCAGCTTAGAGGTTTTTGGTGAGCAGTTCTTC. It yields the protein CASSLEVFGEQFF.

CDR3 residues: CASSIGDYREAFF. Written as DNA, the CDR3 is TGTGCCAGCAGCATCGGAGATTACAGAGAAGCTTTCTTT. The rearrangement uses TRBV27 and TRBJ1-1; D gene ambiguous. V was trimmed by 6 bases and J by 8 bases, leaving 16 bases between them. The germline CDR1 and CDR2 sequences are MNHEY and SMNVEV (reference sequence). There are 13 residues in the CDR3.

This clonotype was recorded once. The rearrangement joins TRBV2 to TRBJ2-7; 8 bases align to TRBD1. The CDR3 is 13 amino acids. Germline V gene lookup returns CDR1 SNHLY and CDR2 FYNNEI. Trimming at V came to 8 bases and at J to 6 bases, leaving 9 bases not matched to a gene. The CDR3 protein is CASQDREDPEQYF. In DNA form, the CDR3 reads TGTGCCAGCCAGGACAGGGAAGACCCCGAGCAGTACTTC.

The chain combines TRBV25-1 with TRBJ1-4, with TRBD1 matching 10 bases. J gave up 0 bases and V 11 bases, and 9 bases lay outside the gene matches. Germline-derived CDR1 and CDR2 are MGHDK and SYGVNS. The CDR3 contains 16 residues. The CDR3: CARKRQGASTNEKLFF. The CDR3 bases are TGTGCCCGAAAGAGACAGGGGGCGTCAACTAATGAAAAACTGTTTTTT.

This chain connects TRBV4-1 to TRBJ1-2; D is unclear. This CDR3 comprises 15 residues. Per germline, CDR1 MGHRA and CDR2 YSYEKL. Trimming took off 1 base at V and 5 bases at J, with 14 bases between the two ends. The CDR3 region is CASSQVLGFGYGYTF. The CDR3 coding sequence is TGCGCCAGCAGCCAAGTTTTAGGCTTTGGGTATGGCTACACCTTC.

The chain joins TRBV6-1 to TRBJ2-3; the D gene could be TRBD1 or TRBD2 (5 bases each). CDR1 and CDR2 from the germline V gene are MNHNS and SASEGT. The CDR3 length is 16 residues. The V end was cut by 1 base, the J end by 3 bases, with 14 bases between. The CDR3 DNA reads TGTGCCAGCAGTGAAGTGGGGGAAGGGCCGACAGATACGCAGTATTTT. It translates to CASSEVGEGPTDTQYF.

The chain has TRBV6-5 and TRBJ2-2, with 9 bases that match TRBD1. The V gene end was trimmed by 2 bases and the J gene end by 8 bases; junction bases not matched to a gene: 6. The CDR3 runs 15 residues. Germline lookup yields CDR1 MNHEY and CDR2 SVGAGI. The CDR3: CASSYTRQGEGELFF. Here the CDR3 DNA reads TGTGCCAGCAGTTACACTCGACAGGGGGAAGGGGAGCTGTTTTTT.